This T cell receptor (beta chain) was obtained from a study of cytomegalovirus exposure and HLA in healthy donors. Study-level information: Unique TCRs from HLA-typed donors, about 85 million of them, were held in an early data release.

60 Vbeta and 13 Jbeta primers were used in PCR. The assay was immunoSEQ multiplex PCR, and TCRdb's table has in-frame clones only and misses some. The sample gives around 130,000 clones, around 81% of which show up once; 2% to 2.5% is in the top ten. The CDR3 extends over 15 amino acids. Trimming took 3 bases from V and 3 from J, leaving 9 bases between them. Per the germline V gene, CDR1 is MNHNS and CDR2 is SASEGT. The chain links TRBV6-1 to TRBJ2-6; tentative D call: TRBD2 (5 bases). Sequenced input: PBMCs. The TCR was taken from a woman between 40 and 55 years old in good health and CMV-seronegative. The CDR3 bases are TGTGCCAGCAGTGATTGGGCGGGTGGGGCCAACGTCCTGACTTTC. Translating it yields CASSDWAGGANVLTF.